This TCR beta chain emerged from a study of cytomegalovirus exposure and HLA in healthy donors. Study summary: Around 78 million unique TCR sequences came from HLA-typed donors in an early release.

V dropped 3 bases and J dropped 4 bases, with 14 bases sitting between them. The V gene's germline CDR1 is KGHSH and CDR2 LQKENI. This CDR3 contains 15 residues. Primers included in the PCR were 60 Vbeta and 13 Jbeta primers. TCRdb keeps only in-frame clones here, not all; method: immunoSEQ multiplex PCR. The sample holds approximately 140,000 clones, approximately 80% seen once. V and J are TRBV18 and TRBJ2-3; D gene unclear. Material for sequencing was PBMCs. This TCR derives from a male donor in good health and CMV-seronegative. The CDR3 nucleotides are TGTGCCAGCTCACCGGTGCGAGAGGCGGCAGATACGCAGTATTTT. It translates to CASSPVREAADTQYF.